The next 26 T cell receptor beta chains were all read from a single sample in a study of cytomegalovirus exposure and HLA in healthy donors. The primer mix had 60 Vbeta and 13 Jbeta primers. Data came from immunoSEQ multiplex PCR; TCRdb stores just in-frame clones and leaves some out. The top ten clones hold about 1.5% of a sample with about 160,000 clones, over 75% of them seen once. Input material: PBMCs. Every receptor here comes from a woman in her thirties in good health and CMV-seronegative.

The CDR3 sequence: CSVALDRAYGYTF. CDR3 sequence (DNA): TGCAGCGTTGCGTTGGACAGGGCCTATGGCTACACCTTC. J is TRBJ1-2 and V is TRBV29-1; 8 nucleotides agree with TRBD1. Germline assignment: CDR1 SQVTM and CDR2 ANQGSEA. The CDR3 loop spans 13 amino acids. V was clipped by 4 bases and J by 4 bases; unmatched bases: 5.

This clone showed up just a few times. The chain has TRBV2 and TRBJ2-3; D ambiguous. V shed 2 bases and J shed 5 bases, with 17 bases lying between them. The CDR3 loop spans 16 amino acids. CDR1 and CDR2 from the germline V gene are SNHLY and FYNNEI. Written as DNA, the CDR3 is TGTGCCAGCAGTGAACAGTCTATTGGGCTTGGAGATACGCAGTATTTT. Amino acid sequence: CASSEQSIGLGDTQYF.

V and J are TRBV18 and TRBJ1-4, with D perhaps TRBD1 (6 bases). The V gene lost 1 base and the J gene lost 8 bases, with 17 bases spanning the gap. Per germline, CDR1 KGHSH and CDR2 LQKENI. CDR3 size: 16 residues. For the CDR3, the DNA is TGTGCCAGCTCACCACAGGGGGTAGCTTCCGAAGAAAAACTGTTTTTT. Its translation: CASSPQGVASEEKLFF.

This chain joins TRBV27 and TRBJ2-3; 7 bases match TRBD2. This CDR3 region has 15 residues. CDR1 is MNHEY, CDR2 SMNVEV, per germline (reference sequence). Losses at the gene ends were 4 bases for V and 1 base for J; bases not matched to a gene: 5. The CDR3 DNA is TGTGCCAGCAGTTGGCTAGCGGCGGGCACAGATACGCAGTATTTT. Translated: CASSWLAAGTDTQYF.

The genes are TRBV19 and TRBJ2-3; no clear D gene. Germline assignment: CDR1 LNHDA and CDR2 SQIVND (reference sequence). V was shortened by 5 bases and J by 2 bases, with 11 bases between the two germline ends. The CDR3 spans 14 residues. The CDR3 nucleotides are TGTGCCAGTAGTCTCAGGCCTTACACAGATACGCAGTATTTT. This codes for CASSLRPYTDTQYF.

The genes are TRBV2 and TRBJ2-1; D uncertain. CDR1 and CDR2 (germline): SNHLY, FYNNEI. The ends were cut back, 4 bases at V and 7 bases at J, with 11 bases in the middle. The CDR3 has 13 amino acids. CDR3 DNA sequence: TGTGCCAGCAGTGTAGTCAGACAAAATGAGCAGTTCTTC. Its translation is CASSVVRQNEQFF.

The chain uses TRBV6-5 and TRBJ1-6; D gene uncertain. The CDR3 length is 12 residues. The germline gives CDR1 MNHEY, CDR2 SVGAGI. The ends were cut back, 6 bases at V and 8 bases at J, with 8 bases in the middle. Here the CDR3 DNA reads TGTGCCAGCAGCCACATGGATTCACCCCTCCACTTT. Amino acids: CASSHMDSPLHF.

The rearrangement links TRBV5-6 to TRBJ2-3; 11 bases line up with TRBD2. V was clipped by 1 base and J by 0 bases; unmatched bases: 4. This CDR3 region has 17 residues. Germline CDR1 reads SGHDT; CDR2 reads YYEEEE. The CDR3 region is CASSLLGLAASTDTQYF. The DNA of the CDR3 is TGTGCCAGCAGCTTGTTGGGACTAGCGGCAAGCACAGATACGCAGTATTTT.

The V call is TRBV2, the J call TRBJ2-6; perhaps TRBD2 as D (6 bases). Per germline, CDR1 SNHLY and CDR2 FYNNEI. The germline V and J ends were trimmed by 8 bases and 0 bases, with 17 bases remaining between them. The CDR3 sequence is 17 residues long. Here the CDR3 DNA reads TGTGCCAGCGCCCGGGGACTTACAGTCTCTGGGGCCAACGTCCTGACTTTC. It codes for CASARGLTVSGANVLTF.

This clone was counted once. This chain connects TRBV6-5 to TRBJ2-7; D is perhaps TRBD2 (6 bases). The CDR3 loop spans 14 amino acids. V was cut by 8 bases and J by 7 bases, with 21 bases left in between. Germline CDR1 reads MNHEY; CDR2 reads SVGAGI. The CDR3 nucleotides are TGTGCCAGCGCCCTCATTGTGGGGGGTGGAGAGCAGTACTTC. Translation: CASALIVGGGEQYF.

The V call is TRBV30, the J call TRBJ1-1, with 7 bases aligning to TRBD1. CDR3 length: 14 amino acids. CDR1 and CDR2 from the germline V gene are GTSNPN and SVGIG (reference sequence). Trimming cost V 3 bases and J 5 bases; bases outside gene matches: 9. The CDR3 DNA sequence: TGTGCCTGGAGACAACTCAACAGGGGAACTGAAGCTTTCTTT. Protein: CAWRQLNRGTEAFF. The variable domain in full, completed from reference TRBV30 and TRBJ1-1, reads SQTIHQWPATLVQPVGSPLSLECTVEGTSNPNLYWYRQAAGRGLQLLFYSVGIGQISSEVPQNLSASRPQDRQFILSSKKLLLSDSGFYLCAWRQLNRGTEAFFGQGTRLTVV.

The chain uses TRBV28 and TRBJ1-2; D gene ambiguous. Germline-derived CDR1 and CDR2 are MDHEN and SYDVKM. This CDR3 is 14 amino acids long. The V and J ends lost 9 bases and 8 bases respectively, with 22 bases between them. The CDR3 is CASKDGYRDGGYTF. CDR3 in DNA: TGTGCCAGTAAAGACGGTTATCGGGATGGCGGCTACACCTTC.

The CDR3 nucleotides read TGTGCCAGCAGCTCCGCGGCTCCTAACGCACCCCTCCACTTT. As protein: CASSSAAPNAPLHF. The V and J genes are TRBV11-3 and TRBJ1-6; no firm D call. Germline V CDR1 and CDR2: SGHNT, YENEEA. V lost 4 bases, J lost 11 bases, and 15 bases lay in between. The CDR3 consists of 14 residues.

Points on this clone: Additional DNA sequences in this sample encode the identical CDR3. The chain couples TRBV5-1 to TRBJ2-2, with D possibly matching TRBD2 (5 bases). The CDR3 is made up of 15 amino acids. The germline CDR1 and CDR2 sequences are SGHRS and YFSETQ. V dropped 0 bases and J dropped 5 bases, with 11 bases sitting between them. DNA of the CDR3: TGCGCCAGCAGCTTGGGGCCTGGAGGAACCGGGGAGCTGTTTTTT. It codes for CASSLGPGGTGELFF.

The V gene is TRBV7-6, the J gene TRBJ1-4, with D unresolved. Germline loops: CDR1 SGHVS, CDR2 FNYEAQ. This CDR3 region has 16 residues. Trimming left V 4 bases short and J 7 bases short, with 19 bases between. The DNA of the CDR3 is TGTGCCAGCAGCTCCCAGGTCTCTCCAACGAGTGAAAAACTGTTTTTT. It encodes CASSSQVSPTSEKLFF.

This clone was found a few times. The rearrangement joins TRBV29-1 to TRBJ2-3, with D possibly matching TRBD2 (6 bases). This CDR3 comprises 13 residues. Germline-derived CDR1 and CDR2 are SQVTM and ANQGSEA. Trimming removed 3 bases at V and 2 bases at J, with 9 bases between. The CDR3 DNA is TGCAGCGTTGAGGGGGGACCCACAGATACGCAGTATTTT. Residues: CSVEGGPTDTQYF.

The chain uses TRBV5-1 and TRBJ2-7, with D possibly matching TRBD1 (5 bases). CDR1 and CDR2 (germline): SGHRS, YFSETQ. Trimming pared 0 bases from V and 4 bases from J, leaving 11 bases between. The CDR3 runs 14 residues. CDR3 amino acids: CASSLGGQGYEQYF. The CDR3 DNA reads as TGCGCCAGCAGCTTGGGTGGTCAGGGATACGAGCAGTACTTC.

The V gene is TRBV16, the J gene TRBJ1-1; TRBD1 might be the D (5 bases). Germline V gene lookup returns CDR1 KGHSY and CDR2 FQNENV. The V gene lost 4 bases and the J gene lost 3 bases, with 18 bases spanning the gap. The CDR3 spans 16 residues. CDR3 DNA: TGTGCCAGCAGCCCTATTTGGGGGGTAGGGTACACTGAAGCTTTCTTT. Its protein product is CASSPIWGVGYTEAFF.

This chain uses TRBV7-9 with TRBJ1-1; 9 bases align to TRBD1. CDR1 is SEHNR, CDR2 FQNEAQ, per germline (reference sequence). This CDR3 has 17 residues. The ends lost 6 bases at V and 5 bases at J; junction bases unmatched: 16. Here the CDR3 reads CASSSSGGQGGGTEAFF. The DNA of the CDR3 is TGTGCCAGCAGTTCTTCTGGGGGACAGGGAGGTGGGACTGAAGCTTTCTTT.

V usage is TRBV19 and J usage is TRBJ1-3, with a weak D call TRBD1 (5 bases). Germline CDR1 and CDR2: LNHDA and SQIVND (reference sequence). The CDR3 is 15 residues long. Trimming shortened V by 5 bases and J by 0 bases, and 11 bases separated the two germline ends. The CDR3 protein is CASSQQGFSGNTIYF. The CDR3 DNA reads as TGTGCCAGTAGTCAGCAGGGATTCTCTGGAAACACCATATATTTT.

The V and J genes are TRBV9 and TRBJ2-3; 8 nucleotides line up with TRBD1. This CDR3 has 16 amino acids. V lost 3 bases, J lost 0 bases, and 6 bases stayed unmatched. Per germline, CDR1 SGDLS and CDR2 YYNGEE. CDR3: CASSADRGISTDTQYF. The DNA for the CDR3 is TGTGCCAGCAGCGCAGACAGGGGTATTAGCACAGATACGCAGTATTTT.

The rearrangement links TRBV2 to TRBJ2-5; no clear D gene. The CDR3 loop spans 13 amino acids. The germline CDR1 and CDR2 sequences are SNHLY and FYNNEI. Trimming cost V 6 bases and J 5 bases, with 13 bases left between them. The CDR3 loop is CASSVGSMETQYF. The CDR3 nucleotides are TGTGCCAGCAGCGTAGGTAGCATGGAGACCCAGTACTTC.

V gene TRBV5-1 combines with J gene TRBJ2-5, with TRBD1 identical over 7 bases. CDR3 size: 13 residues. Unmatched junction bases numbered 3, after V lost 3 bases and J lost 4 bases. Germline CDR1 and CDR2: SGHRS and YFSETQ. The CDR3 loop reads CASSSHRGETQYF. CDR3 DNA: TGCGCCAGCAGCTCGCACAGGGGAGAGACCCAGTACTTC.

The gene calls are TRBV11-2 and TRBJ1-2, with D maybe TRBD1 (5 bases). There are 13 residues in the CDR3. Germline lookup yields CDR1 SGHAT and CDR2 FQNNGV. V was pared by 4 bases and J by 8 bases, with 14 bases between. The CDR3 here is CASSSRGVEGYTF. For the CDR3, the DNA is TGTGCCAGCAGCTCCCGGGGGGTTGAGGGCTACACCTTC.

The chain carries TRBV2 and TRBJ2-7, with D tentatively TRBD2 (5 bases). The length of the CDR3 is 14 residues. V gave up 5 bases and J gave up 3 bases, with 14 bases separating them. CDR1 SNHLY and CDR2 FYNNEI come from the germline V gene. The CDR3 coding sequence is TGTGCCAGCAGTATTGGACTCGGTGGCTACGAGCAGTACTTC. Translating gives CASSIGLGGYEQYF.

The genes are TRBV6-5 and TRBJ1-1; D unresolved. The CDR3 covers 13 residues. V lost 5 bases to trimming and J lost 8 bases, with 15 bases between them. The V gene's germline CDR1 is MNHEY and CDR2 SVGAGI. This chain's CDR3 is CASSLRSFGEAFF. CDR3 DNA sequence: TGTGCCAGCAGTCTCCGGAGTTTCGGGGAAGCTTTCTTT.